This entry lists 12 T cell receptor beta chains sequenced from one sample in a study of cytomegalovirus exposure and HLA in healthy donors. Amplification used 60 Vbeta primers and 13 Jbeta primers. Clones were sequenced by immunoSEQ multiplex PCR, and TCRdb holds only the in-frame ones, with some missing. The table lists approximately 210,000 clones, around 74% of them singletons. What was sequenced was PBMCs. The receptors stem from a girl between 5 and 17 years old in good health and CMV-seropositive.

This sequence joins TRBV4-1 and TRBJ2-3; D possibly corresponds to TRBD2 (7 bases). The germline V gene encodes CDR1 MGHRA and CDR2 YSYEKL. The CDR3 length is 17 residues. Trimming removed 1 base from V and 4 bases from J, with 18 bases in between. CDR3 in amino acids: CASSQVGGLEGADTQYF. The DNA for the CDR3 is TGCGCCAGCAGCCAAGTTGGAGGACTAGAGGGGGCAGATACGCAGTATTTT.

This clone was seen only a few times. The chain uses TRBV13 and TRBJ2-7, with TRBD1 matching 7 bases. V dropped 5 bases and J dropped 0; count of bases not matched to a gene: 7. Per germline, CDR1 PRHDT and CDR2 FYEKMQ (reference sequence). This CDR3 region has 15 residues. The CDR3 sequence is CASSGQDRASYEQYF. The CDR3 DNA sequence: TGTGCCAGCAGCGGGCAAGACAGGGCCTCCTACGAGCAGTACTTC.

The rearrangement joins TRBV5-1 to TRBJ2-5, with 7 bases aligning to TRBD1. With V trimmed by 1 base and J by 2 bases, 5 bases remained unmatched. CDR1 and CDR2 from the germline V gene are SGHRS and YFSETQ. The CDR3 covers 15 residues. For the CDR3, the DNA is TGCGCCAGCAGCTTGTGGGGGACAGAGCAAGAGACCCAGTACTTC. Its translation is CASSLWGTEQETQYF.

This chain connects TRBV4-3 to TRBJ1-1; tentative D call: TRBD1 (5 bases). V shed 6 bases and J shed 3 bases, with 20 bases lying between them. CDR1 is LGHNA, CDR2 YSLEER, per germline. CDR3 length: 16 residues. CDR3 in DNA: TGCGCCAGCAGGGTGTCCCAACATTGGGGGGACACTGAAGCTTTCTTT. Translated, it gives CASRVSQHWGDTEAFF.

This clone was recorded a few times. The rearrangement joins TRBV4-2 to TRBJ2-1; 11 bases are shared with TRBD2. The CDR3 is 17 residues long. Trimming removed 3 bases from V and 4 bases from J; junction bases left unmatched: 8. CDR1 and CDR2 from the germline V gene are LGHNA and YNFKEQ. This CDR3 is CASSQVSGGARYNEQFF. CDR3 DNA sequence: TGTGCCAGCAGCCAGGTTAGCGGGGGGGCCAGGTACAATGAGCAGTTCTTC.

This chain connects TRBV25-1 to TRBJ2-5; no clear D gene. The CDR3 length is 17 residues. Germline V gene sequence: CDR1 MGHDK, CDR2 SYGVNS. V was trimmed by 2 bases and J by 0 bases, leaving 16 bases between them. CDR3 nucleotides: TGTGCCAGCAGTGAAGGGCTGACCCTAATATACCAAGAGACCCAGTACTTC. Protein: CASSEGLTLIYQETQYF. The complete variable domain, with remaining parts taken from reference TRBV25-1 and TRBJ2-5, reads EADIYQTPRYLVIGTGKKITLECSQTMGHDKMYWYQQDPGMELHLIHYSYGVNSTEKGDLSSESTVSRIRTEHFPLTLESARPSHTSQYLCASSEGLTLIYQETQYFGPGTRLLVL.

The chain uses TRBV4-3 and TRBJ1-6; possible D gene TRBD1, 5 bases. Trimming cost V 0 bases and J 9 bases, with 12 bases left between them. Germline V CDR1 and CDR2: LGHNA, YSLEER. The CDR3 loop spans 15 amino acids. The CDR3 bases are TGCGCCAGCAGCCAAGAGGTCCCGGGGGGTTCACCCCTCCACTTT. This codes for CASSQEVPGGSPLHF.

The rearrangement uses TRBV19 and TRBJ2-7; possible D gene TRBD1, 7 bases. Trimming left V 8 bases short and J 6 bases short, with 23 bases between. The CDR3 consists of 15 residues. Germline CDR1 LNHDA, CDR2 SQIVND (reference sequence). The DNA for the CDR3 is TGTGCCAGTTCTGCTCAGGGGGGCCTGGGTCCCGAGCAGTACTTC. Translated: CASSAQGGLGPEQYF. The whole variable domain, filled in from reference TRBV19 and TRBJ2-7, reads DGGITQSPKYLFRKEGQNVTLSCEQNLNHDAMYWYRQDPGQGLRLIYYSQIVNDFQKGDIAEGYSVSREKKESFPLTVTSAQKNPTAFYLCASSAQGGLGPEQYFGPGTRLTVT.

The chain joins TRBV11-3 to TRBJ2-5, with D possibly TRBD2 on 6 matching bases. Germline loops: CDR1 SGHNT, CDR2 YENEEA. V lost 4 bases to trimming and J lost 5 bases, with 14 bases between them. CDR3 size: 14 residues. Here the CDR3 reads CASSSWEEDETQYF. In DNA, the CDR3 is TGTGCCAGCAGCTCCTGGGAGGAGGACGAGACCCAGTACTTC.

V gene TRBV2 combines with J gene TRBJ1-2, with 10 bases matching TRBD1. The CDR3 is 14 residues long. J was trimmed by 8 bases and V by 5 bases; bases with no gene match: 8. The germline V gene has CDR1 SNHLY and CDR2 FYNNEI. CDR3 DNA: TGTGCCAGCAGTACCGGGACAGGGGTTTCCGGCTACACCTTC. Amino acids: CASSTGTGVSGYTF.

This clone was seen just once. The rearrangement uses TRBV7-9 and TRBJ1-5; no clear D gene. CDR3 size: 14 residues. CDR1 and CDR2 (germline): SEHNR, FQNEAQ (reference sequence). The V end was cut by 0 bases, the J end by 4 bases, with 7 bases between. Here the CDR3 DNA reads TGTGCCAGCAGCTTAGCCCCCAGGAATCAGCCCCAGCATTTT. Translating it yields CASSLAPRNQPQHF.

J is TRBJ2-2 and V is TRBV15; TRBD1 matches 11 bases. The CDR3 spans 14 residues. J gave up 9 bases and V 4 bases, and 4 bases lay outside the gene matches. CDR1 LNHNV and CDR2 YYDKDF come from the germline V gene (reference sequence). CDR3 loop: CATSNGQGARELFF. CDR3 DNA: TGTGCCACCAGCAATGGACAGGGGGCCCGGGAGCTGTTTTTT.